These 21 T cell receptor beta chains were all obtained from the same sample, sequenced in a study of T cells in Graves' hyperthyroidism and ophthalmopathy. Amplified TCR beta CDR3 regions came from RNA transcripts. HTBI primers drove first-round RT-PCR of the TCR CDR3. A single record per CDR3 protein comes from TCRdb applying MiXCR to the multiplex PCR reads. The repertoire holds 25,000 to 30,000 distinct CDR3 sequences, with roughly 45% as singletons. The specimen sequenced was blood. The receptors shown here come from a woman aged 30 to 39 with Graves' hyperthyroidism.

This clonotype ranks as medium-sized. The V and J genes are TRBV2 and TRBJ1-2, with D possibly TRBD1 on 5 matching bases. This CDR3 is built from 13 residues. With 5 bases removed from V and 0 bases from J, the gap between germline ends came to 7 bases. CDR1 and CDR2 (germline): SNHLY, FYNNEI. CDR3 amino acids: CASSRTSNYGYTF. CDR3 nucleotide sequence: TGTGCCAGCAGTAGGACATCTAACTATGGCTACACCTTC.

This clonotype ranks as medium-sized. The chain employs TRBV7-9 and TRBJ2-3; D is unresolved. The CDR3 extends over 12 amino acids. Looked up from germline, CDR1 is SEHNR and CDR2 is FQNEAQ (reference sequence). V lost 4 bases, J lost 0 bases, and 2 bases lay in between. CDR3 sequence (DNA): TGTGCCAGCAGCTCTAGCACAGATACGCAGTATTTT. The encoded protein is CASSSSTDTQYF.

This rearrangement joins TRBV29-1 to TRBJ1-3; D unresolved. The V end was cut by 5 bases, the J end by 0 bases, with 11 bases between. The germline CDR1 and CDR2 sequences are SQVTM and ANQGSEA. The length of the CDR3 is 14 residues. CDR3 nucleotide sequence: TGCAGCGTTTCGGTCGGCTCCTCTGGAAACACCATATATTTT. This sequence encodes CSVSVGSSGNTIYF.

Turning to this clonotype: The junction departs from germline at one end; a sequencing error may be responsible. The V call is TRBV20-1, the J call TRBJ2-7, with D hard to call. The CDR3 consists of 15 residues. Per the germline V gene, CDR1 is DFQATT and CDR2 is SNEGSKA (reference sequence). The CDR3, as DNA: TGCAGTGCACCTAGAGGAGTGAAACTTTCCTACGAGCACTACTTC. Translation gives CSAPRGVKLSYEHYF.

V gene TRBV5-1 combines with J gene TRBJ2-2; no firm D call. The germline gives CDR1 SGHRS, CDR2 YFSETQ. This CDR3 region has 15 residues. Deletions cut 0 bases from V and 2 bases from J, with 8 bases between. The CDR3 nucleotides read TGCGCCAGCAGCTTGGCGGGTGTCAACACCGGGGAGCTGTTTTTT. Amino acid sequence: CASSLAGVNTGELFF.

The chain has TRBV6-1 and TRBJ2-7, with 7 bases identical to TRBD1. CDR1 and CDR2 (germline): MNHNS, SASEGT. The trim removed 6 bases at V and 5 bases at J, leaving 13 bases unmatched. This CDR3 has 15 amino acids. CDR3 sequence: CASSPPTQGLNEQYF. CDR3 DNA sequence: TGTGCCAGCAGCCCACCAACACAGGGGCTGAACGAGCAGTACTTC.

This clonotype was seen ten or more times. The chain has TRBV5-1 and TRBJ1-1, with a tentative D call TRBD1 (6 bases). The ends were cut back, 8 bases at V and 1 base at J, with 12 bases in the middle. CDR3 length equals 13 residues. Germline V gives CDR1 SGHRS, CDR2 YFSETQ. In DNA form, the CDR3 reads TGCGCCAGTCACAGGGCCCAGAACACTGAAGCTTTCTTT. It yields the protein CASHRAQNTEAFF.

This clonotype was observed at least ten times. The chain uses TRBV6-2 or TRBV6-3 and TRBJ2-3, with unresolved D. CDR3 length equals 13 residues. V was pared by 2 bases and J by 3 bases, with 6 bases between. Germline CDR1 MNHEY, CDR2 SVGEGT. The CDR3 loop reads CASSYGPTDTQYF. CDR3 in DNA: TGTGCCAGCAGTTACGGGCCAACAGATACGCAGTATTTT.

The rearrangement uses TRBV29-1 and TRBJ2-7; 8 positions agree with TRBD1. The CDR3 length is 12 residues. CDR1 SQVTM and CDR2 ANQGSEA come from the germline V gene. V shed 4 bases and J 5 bases; nucleotides not matched to a gene: 4. CDR3 loop: CSVGEDRDEQYF. In DNA form, the CDR3 reads TGCAGCGTTGGGGAGGACAGGGACGAGCAGTACTTC.

This clonotype counts as medium-sized (0.01 to 0.1%). This rearrangement joins TRBV9 to TRBJ1-2; D gene uncertain. Trimming took 0 bases from V and 13 from J, leaving 13 bases between them. The germline V gene encodes CDR1 SGDLS and CDR2 YYNGEE. The CDR3 length is 12 residues. CDR3 sequence (DNA): TGTGCCAGCAGCGTAGACCCAGACATCTTCACCTTC. Amino acid sequence: CASSVDPDIFTF.

The chain uses TRBV6-4 and TRBJ2-7; 10 bases map to TRBD1. Germline V CDR1 and CDR2: MRHNA, SNTAGT. The V gene end was trimmed by 6 bases and the J gene end by 7 bases; junction bases not matched to a gene: 3. This CDR3 contains 12 residues. The CDR3 coding sequence is TGTGCCAGCAGGGGGACAGGGGTTGAGCAGTACTTC. Translated, it gives CASRGTGVEQYF.

In this sample, this clonotype is medium-sized. V and J are TRBV15 and TRBJ1-6, with D maybe TRBD1 (5 bases). CDR3 length equals 15 residues. Trimming cost V 0 bases and J 10 bases, with 13 bases left between them. CDR1 and CDR2 from the germline V gene are LNHNV and YYDKDF (reference sequence). As DNA, the CDR3 is TGTGCCACCAGCAGAGATAGAGGGGCGGAATCACCCCTCCACTTT. It translates to CATSRDRGAESPLHF.

The genes are TRBV7-8 and TRBJ1-5; 7 bases align to TRBD1. The CDR3 contains 15 residues. V gave up 5 bases and J gave up 3 bases; unmatched junction bases: 7. Per the germline V gene, CDR1 is SGHVS and CDR2 is FQNEAQ. The CDR3 DNA sequence: TGTGCCAGCAGCAAGGACAGGTTGAACAATCAGCCCCAGCATTTT. Protein sequence: CASSKDRLNNQPQHF.

This clonotype is medium-sized (0.01 to 0.1%) in the sample. The V call is TRBV7-6, the J call TRBJ1-5; D possibly corresponds to TRBD1 (6 bases). Germline CDR1 is SGHVS and CDR2 is FNYEAQ. V gave up 4 bases and J gave up 7 bases, with 11 bases separating them. The CDR3 is 13 residues long. The CDR3 sequence: CASSSRQDQPQHF. In DNA, the CDR3 is TGTGCCAGCAGCTCCCGACAGGACCAGCCCCAGCATTTT.

The chain recombines TRBV10-1 with TRBJ1-5; D ambiguous. Per germline, CDR1 WNHNN and CDR2 SYGVQD (reference sequence). Trimming shortened V by 0 bases and J by 11 bases, and 17 bases separated the two germline ends. The CDR3 consists of 15 residues. CDR3 amino acids: CASSESEGSWETQHF. The CDR3 region has the DNA TGCGCCAGCAGTGAGTCAGAGGGTTCCTGGGAGACCCAGCATTTT.

This clonotype appeared many times. The germline gene is not matched at one end of the junction; a read error may be the cause. The J gene is TRBJ1-5, the V gene TRBV20-1, with D maybe TRBD1 (6 bases). Germline CDR1 reads DFQATT; CDR2 reads SNEGSKA (reference sequence). The CDR3 length is 13 residues. The CDR3 nucleotides are TGCAGTGCTAGAAGGGGGAGCAGTCAGCCCCAGCATTTT. Its protein is CSARRGSSQPQHF.

This clonotype has only one observation. The DNA is left out, because the CDR3 cannot be placed on it with certainty; the CDR3 is given as TCRdb lists it. This CDR3 is CASSVFTPTATNEKLFFGSGTQYF. V gene TRBV2 combines with J gene TRBJ2-5. Germline V gives CDR1 SNHLY, CDR2 FYNNEI. The CDR3 is 24 residues long, counting both termini.

This chain links TRBV7-9 with TRBJ2-2; the match to TRBD2 covers 9 bases. In germline, CDR1 is SEHNR, CDR2 FQNEAQ (reference sequence). This CDR3 is built from 16 residues. J was trimmed by 4 bases and V by 7 bases; bases with no gene match: 10. Here the CDR3 DNA reads TGTGCCAGCATCGGGGCTAGCGGGAAAGGCACCGGGGAGCTGTTTTTT. It is translated as CASIGASGKGTGELFF.

In its sample, this clonotype ranks as medium-sized (0.01 to 0.1%). This chain connects TRBV10-3 to TRBJ2-2, with D possibly being TRBD2 (6 bases). Germline-derived CDR1 and CDR2 are ENHRY and SYGVKD. This CDR3 comprises 15 residues. V gave up 6 bases and J gave up 1 base, with 12 bases separating them. CDR3 sequence (DNA): TGTGCCATCAGATTTAATAGCGGGAACACCGGGGAGCTGTTTTTT. Protein: CAIRFNSGNTGELFF.

This clonotype turned up a few times. This may arise from a read error, as a much more abundant clone is one base away. V and J are TRBV7-9 and TRBJ1-1; the D gene is possibly TRBD1 (6 bases). Germline V gene data show CDR1 as SEHNR and CDR2 as FQNEAQ (reference sequence). CDR3 length equals 13 residues. The CDR3 protein is CASSFWGRTGAFF. The CDR3 DNA sequence: TGTGCCAGCAGCTTTTGGGGGCGGACTGGAGCTTTCTTT.

The chain joins TRBV7-2 to TRBJ2-3; tentative D call: TRBD1 (5 bases). V was clipped by 5 bases and J by 14 bases, with 14 bases between them. This CDR3 is built from 11 residues. The germline V gene has CDR1 SGHTA and CDR2 FQGNSA. This CDR3 is CASSRTYTRYF. The CDR3 DNA sequence: TGTGCCAGCAGCCGGACATATACACGGTATTTT. The full variable domain, completed using reference TRBV7-2 and TRBJ2-3, is GAGVSQSPSNKVTEKGKDVELRCDPISGHTALYWYRQSLGQGLEFLIYFQGNSAPDKSGLPSDRFSAERTGGSVSTLTIQRTQQEDSAVYLCASSRTYTRYFGPGTRLTVL.